This T cell receptor (beta chain) was captured by sequencing in a study of blood T cell repertoires in COVID-19. Overall study: The origin of the acute and convalescent COVID-19 samples was the United States, Italy and Spain.

CDR3 length: 16 residues. The V end lost 4 bases, the J end lost 0 bases, and 12 bases lay between the germline ends. Looked up from germline, CDR1 is MRHNA and CDR2 is SNTAGT. Original processing notes: Nucleated cell counts were estimated from reference gene primer amplification. This table comes from immunoSEQ multiplex PCR, and its TCRdb copy is limited to in-frame clones, with some not included. Clone size and the V and J calls come from that table; the DNA yielded D and trimming. This repertoire shows some 350,000 clones, around nine tenths found once; its top ten account for approximately 7.4%.

V gene TRBV6-4 combines with J gene TRBJ1-4, with D unresolved. Sequencing used peripheral blood. The receptor was derived from a woman in her seventies with COVID-19, enrolled during active disease. The DNA for the CDR3 is TGTGCCAGCAGTGTGTCAAAACGGGCAACTAATGAAAAACTGTTTTTT. Its protein product is CASSVSKRATNEKLFF.